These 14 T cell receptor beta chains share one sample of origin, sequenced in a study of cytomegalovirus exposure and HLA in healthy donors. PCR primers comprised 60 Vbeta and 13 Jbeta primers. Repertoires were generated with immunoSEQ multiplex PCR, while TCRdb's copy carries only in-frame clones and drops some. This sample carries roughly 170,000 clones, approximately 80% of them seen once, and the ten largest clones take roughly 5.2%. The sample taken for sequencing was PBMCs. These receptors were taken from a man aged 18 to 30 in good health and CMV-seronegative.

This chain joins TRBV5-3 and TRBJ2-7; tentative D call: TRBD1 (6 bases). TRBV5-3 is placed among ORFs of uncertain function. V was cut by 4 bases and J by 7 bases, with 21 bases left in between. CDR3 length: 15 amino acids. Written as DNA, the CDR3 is TGTGCCAGAAGCACTCCCGAACAGGGACGTAAAGAGCAGTACTTC. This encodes CARSTPEQGRKEQYF.

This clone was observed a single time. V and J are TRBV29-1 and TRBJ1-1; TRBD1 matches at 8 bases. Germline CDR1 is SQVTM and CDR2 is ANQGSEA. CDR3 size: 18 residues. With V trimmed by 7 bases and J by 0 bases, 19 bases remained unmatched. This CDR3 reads CSADRGQGSIGMNTEAFF. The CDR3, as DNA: TGCAGCGCTGACCGAGGACAGGGCTCAATAGGGATGAACACTGAAGCTTTCTTT.

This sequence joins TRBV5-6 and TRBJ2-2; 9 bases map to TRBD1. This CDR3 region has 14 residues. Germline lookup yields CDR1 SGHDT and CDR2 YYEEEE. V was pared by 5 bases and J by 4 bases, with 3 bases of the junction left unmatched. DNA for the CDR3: TGTGCCAGCAGACAGGGGGCGGGCACCGGGGAGCTGTTTTTT. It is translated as CASRQGAGTGELFF.

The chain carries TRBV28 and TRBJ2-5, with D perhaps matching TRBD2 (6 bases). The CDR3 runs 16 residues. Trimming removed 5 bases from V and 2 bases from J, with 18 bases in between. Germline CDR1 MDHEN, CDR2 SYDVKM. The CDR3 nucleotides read TGTGCCAGCAGTCCTTACCCCCCCGCGGGGCAAGAGACCCAGTACTTC. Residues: CASSPYPPAGQETQYF.

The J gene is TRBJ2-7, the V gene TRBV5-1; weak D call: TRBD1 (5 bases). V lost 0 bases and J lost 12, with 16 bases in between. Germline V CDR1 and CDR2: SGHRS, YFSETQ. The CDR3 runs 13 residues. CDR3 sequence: CASSLALDSGAYF. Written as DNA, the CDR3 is TGCGCCAGCAGCTTGGCCCTCGACAGTGGGGCGTACTTC.

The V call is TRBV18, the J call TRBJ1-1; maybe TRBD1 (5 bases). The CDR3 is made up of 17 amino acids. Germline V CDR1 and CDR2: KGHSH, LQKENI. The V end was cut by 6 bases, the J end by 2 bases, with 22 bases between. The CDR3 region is CASSPGGIVIQNTEAFF. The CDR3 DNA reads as TGTGCCAGCTCGCCCGGGGGGATAGTGATCCAAAACACTGAAGCTTTCTTT.

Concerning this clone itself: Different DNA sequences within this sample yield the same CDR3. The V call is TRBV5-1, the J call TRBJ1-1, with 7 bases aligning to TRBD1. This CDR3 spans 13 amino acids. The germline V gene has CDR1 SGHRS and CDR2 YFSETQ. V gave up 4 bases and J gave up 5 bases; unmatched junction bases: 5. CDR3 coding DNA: TGCGCCAGCAGCATAACAGGGGAGACTGAAGCTTTCTTT. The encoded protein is CASSITGETEAFF.

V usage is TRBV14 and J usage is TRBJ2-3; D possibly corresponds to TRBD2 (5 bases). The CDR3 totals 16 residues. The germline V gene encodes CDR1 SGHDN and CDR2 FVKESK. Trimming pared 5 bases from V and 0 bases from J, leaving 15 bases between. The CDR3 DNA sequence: TGTGCCAGCAGCTTACTCCGGGATCCTAGCACAGATACGCAGTATTTT. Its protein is CASSLLRDPSTDTQYF.

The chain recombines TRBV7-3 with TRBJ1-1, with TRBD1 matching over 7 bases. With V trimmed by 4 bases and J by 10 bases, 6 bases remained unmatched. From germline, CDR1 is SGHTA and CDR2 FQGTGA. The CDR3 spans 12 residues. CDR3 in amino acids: CASSSRGGGAFF. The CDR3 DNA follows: TGTGCCAGCAGCTCGCGAGGGGGCGGAGCTTTCTTT.

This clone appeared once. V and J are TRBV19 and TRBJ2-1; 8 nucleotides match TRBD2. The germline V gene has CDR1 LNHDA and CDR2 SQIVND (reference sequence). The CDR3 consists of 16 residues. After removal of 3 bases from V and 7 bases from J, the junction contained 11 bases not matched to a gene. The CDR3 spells CASSIGGRSLFNEQFF. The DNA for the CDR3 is TGTGCCAGTAGTATTGGCGGGAGGTCCCTTTTTAATGAGCAGTTCTTC.

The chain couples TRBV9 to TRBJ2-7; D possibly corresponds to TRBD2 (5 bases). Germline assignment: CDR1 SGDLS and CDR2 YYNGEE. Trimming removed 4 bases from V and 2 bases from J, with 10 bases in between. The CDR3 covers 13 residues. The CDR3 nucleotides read TGTGCCAGCAGCCCCAGCGGTCCCTACGAGCAGTACTTC. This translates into CASSPSGPYEQYF.

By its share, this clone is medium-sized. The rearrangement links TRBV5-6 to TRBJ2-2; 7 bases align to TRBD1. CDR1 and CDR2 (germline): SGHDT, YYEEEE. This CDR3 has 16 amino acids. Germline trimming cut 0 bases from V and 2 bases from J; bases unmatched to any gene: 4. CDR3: CASSLVQGLNTGELFF. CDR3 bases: TGTGCCAGCAGCTTGGTACAGGGGCTAAACACCGGGGAGCTGTTTTTT.

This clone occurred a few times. This CDR3 reads CASTVDRIGETQYF. CDR3 DNA sequence: TGTGCCAGCACTGTGGACAGGATCGGAGAGACCCAGTACTTC. The J gene is TRBJ2-5, the V gene TRBV2; 7 nucleotides align to TRBD1. The V gene end was trimmed by 7 bases and the J gene end by 4 bases; junction bases not matched to a gene: 9. CDR3 size: 14 residues. CDR1 is SNHLY and CDR2 is FYNNEI in the germline V gene.

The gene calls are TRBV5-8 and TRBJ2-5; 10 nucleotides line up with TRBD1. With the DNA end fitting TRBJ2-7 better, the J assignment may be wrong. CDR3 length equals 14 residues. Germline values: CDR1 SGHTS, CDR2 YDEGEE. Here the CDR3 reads CASSYRDRGYEQYF. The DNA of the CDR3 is TGTGCCAGCAGCTACCGGGACAGGGGCTACGAGCAGTACTTC.